The 10 T cell receptor beta chains below were found in one sample sequenced in a study of shared clonotypes between healthy human individuals (dated by TCRdb to the early 2020s). Libraries came from the immunoSEQ multiplex PCR assay. TCRdb took over this immuneACCESS table, retaining in-frame rearrangements with V and J assigned. Such tables are incomplete; in checked studies, under half of the missing clones stem from an unresolved V gene, and the remainder is unexplained. The sample data list about 110,000 clones, and 67% of these were observed just once. The ten largest clones represent around 26% of the sample. The sample comprised memory CD8+ T cells sorted from blood. The cell subset or site label, as the study defines it: CD45RO+ cells pooled with CCR7-negative TemRA cells. The receptors stem from a young woman in good health.

The chain employs TRBV11-1 and TRBJ1-1; D uncertain. CDR1 is SGHAT and CDR2 is FQDESV in the germline V gene (reference sequence). V gave up 4 bases and J gave up 11 bases, with 14 bases separating them. The CDR3 sequence is 12 residues long. The CDR3 region is CASSWIETAAFF. In nucleotides, the CDR3 is TGTGCCAGCAGCTGGATCGAAACCGCTGCTTTCTTT.

The chain has TRBV7-8 and TRBJ2-7, with D perhaps TRBD1 (6 bases). Per the germline V gene, CDR1 is SGHVS and CDR2 is FQNEAQ. Trimming cost V 2 bases and J 3 bases, with 8 bases left between them. The CDR3 sequence is 13 residues long. This chain's CDR3 is CASSLQGNYEQYF. The CDR3 nucleotides are TGTGCCAGCAGCTTACAGGGGAACTACGAGCAGTACTTC.

The rearrangement links TRBV6-1 to TRBJ2-5; 10 positions match TRBD1. The J call is in doubt because the DNA end fits TRBJ2-7 better. This CDR3 has 15 residues. CDR1 is MNHNS and CDR2 is SASEGT in the germline V gene. As DNA, the CDR3 is TGTGCCAGCAGTGAAGAAGGGACAGGGGCAGTCGAGCAGTACTTC. It yields the protein CASSEEGTGAVEQYF.

This clone showed up just a few times. The chain has TRBV4-1 and TRBJ2-1; 7 bases are a match to TRBD2. Per the germline V gene, CDR1 is MGHRA and CDR2 is YSYEKL. The CDR3 covers 17 residues. Losses at the gene ends were 4 bases for V and 1 base for J; bases not matched to a gene: 10. In DNA form, the CDR3 reads TGCGCCAGCAGCCGAAGAACGTCTAGCGGTTCCTACAATGAGCAGTTCTTC. It yields the protein CASSRRTSSGSYNEQFF.

The V call is TRBV10-3, the J call TRBJ2-1; D might be TRBD2 (6 bases). The CDR3 consists of 15 residues. Germline assignment: CDR1 ENHRY and CDR2 SYGVKD. V lost 0 bases, J lost 6 bases, and 12 bases lay in between. The CDR3 region has the DNA TGTGCCATCAGTGAGTCGGCGGGACCCCCCAATGAGCAGTTCTTC. The encoded protein is CAISESAGPPNEQFF.

This clone was seen at least ten times. The rearrangement links TRBV6-6 to TRBJ2-7; tentatively, D is TRBD2 (6 bases). The germline V gene encodes CDR1 MNHNY and CDR2 SVGAGI (reference sequence). V was clipped by 1 base and J by 4 bases, with 14 bases between them. The CDR3 length is 15 residues. The CDR3 region has the DNA TGTGCCAGCAGTTACTTGGGGGGAGAGGCTTACGAGCAGTACTTC. This encodes CASSYLGGEAYEQYF.

The chain is built from TRBV11-2 and TRBJ1-1; D may be TRBD1 (5 bases). The CDR3 consists of 12 residues. V was cut by 5 bases and J by 7 bases, with 11 bases left in between. Germline loops: CDR1 SGHAT, CDR2 FQNNGV. CDR3 region: CASSPDSVEAFF. The CDR3 DNA is TGTGCCAGCAGCCCAGACAGCGTTGAAGCTTTCTTT.

A few counts support this clone. The chain combines TRBV9 with TRBJ2-7, with D maybe TRBD1 (6 bases). Trimming removed 3 bases at V and 3 bases at J, with 7 bases between. Per germline, CDR1 SGDLS and CDR2 YYNGEE. The CDR3 runs 12 residues. CDR3 protein: CASSAQGYEQYF. The CDR3 nucleotides are TGTGCCAGCAGCGCACAGGGCTACGAGCAGTACTTC.

V usage is TRBV25-1 and J usage is TRBJ2-1; either TRBD1 or TRBD2 may fit D (5 bases each). CDR3 size: 15 residues. Looked up from germline, CDR1 is MGHDK and CDR2 is SYGVNS. V lost 5 bases, J lost 2 bases, and 13 bases lay in between. Here the CDR3 DNA reads TGTGCCAGCAGTTCCAGGGACCTTACCTACAATGAGCAGTTCTTC. Its translation is CASSSRDLTYNEQFF.

A single count supports this clone. The rearrangement joins TRBV9 to TRBJ1-6; the D is unclear. V was trimmed by 5 bases and J by 5 bases, leaving 11 bases between them. Germline lookup yields CDR1 SGDLS and CDR2 YYNGEE. This CDR3 is built from 14 residues. DNA of the CDR3: TGTGCCAGCAGGAAGGGTCTTGATAATTCACCCCTCCACTTT. Its protein is CASRKGLDNSPLHF. Using reference TRBV9 and TRBJ1-6 for the parts outside the CDR3, the full variable domain is DSGVTQTPKHLITATGQRVTLRCSPRSGDLSVYWYQQSLDQGLQFLIQYYNGEERAKGNILERFSAQQFPDLHSELNLSSLELGDSALYFCASRKGLDNSPLHFGNGTRLTVT.